This TCR beta chain was retrieved from a study of CD4+ T cells in melanoma. Broader study findings: Neoantigen-specific CD4+ T cells in melanoma reportedly had diverse differentiation states. CD8+ T cell, macrophage and B cell function reportedly correlated with neoantigen-specific CD4+ T cells.

The CDR3 totals 14 residues. V shed 5 bases and J shed 6 bases, with 14 bases lying between them. The germline gives CDR1 LNHDA, CDR2 SQIVND (reference sequence). The method was immunoSEQ multiplex PCR; TCRdb's version includes in-frame clones alone and lacks a portion of them. Altogether more than 15,000 clones are present, around 77% being singletons, with the ten largest covering 12%. About this clone: Its target is unknown.

Sequencing was done on a sample of cells from a culture (not recorded whether cultured in vitro). This chain connects TRBV19 to TRBJ1-3; D is unclear. The origin of this receptor is a human donor with melanoma. The CDR3 region has the DNA TGTGCCAGTAGTGACTGGAGGGATTCAAACACCATATATTTT. Amino acid sequence: CASSDWRDSNTIYF.